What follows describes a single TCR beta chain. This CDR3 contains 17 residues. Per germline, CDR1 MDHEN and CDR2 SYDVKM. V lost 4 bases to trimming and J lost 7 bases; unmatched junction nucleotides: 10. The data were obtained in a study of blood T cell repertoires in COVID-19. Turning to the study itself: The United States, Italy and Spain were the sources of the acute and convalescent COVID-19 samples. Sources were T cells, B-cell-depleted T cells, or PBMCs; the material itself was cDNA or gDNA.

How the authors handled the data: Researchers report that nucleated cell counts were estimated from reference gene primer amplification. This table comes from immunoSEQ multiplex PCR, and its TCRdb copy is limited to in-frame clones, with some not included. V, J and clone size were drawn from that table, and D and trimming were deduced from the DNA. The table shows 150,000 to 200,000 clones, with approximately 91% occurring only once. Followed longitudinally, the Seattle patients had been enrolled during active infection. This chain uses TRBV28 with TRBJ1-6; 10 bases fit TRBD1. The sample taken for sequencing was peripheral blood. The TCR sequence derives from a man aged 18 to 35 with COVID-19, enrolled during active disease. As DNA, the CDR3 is TGTGCCAGCAGTTCCCTAGGCTGGGACAGGGGAAATTCACCCCTCCACTTT. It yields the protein CASSSLGWDRGNSPLHF.